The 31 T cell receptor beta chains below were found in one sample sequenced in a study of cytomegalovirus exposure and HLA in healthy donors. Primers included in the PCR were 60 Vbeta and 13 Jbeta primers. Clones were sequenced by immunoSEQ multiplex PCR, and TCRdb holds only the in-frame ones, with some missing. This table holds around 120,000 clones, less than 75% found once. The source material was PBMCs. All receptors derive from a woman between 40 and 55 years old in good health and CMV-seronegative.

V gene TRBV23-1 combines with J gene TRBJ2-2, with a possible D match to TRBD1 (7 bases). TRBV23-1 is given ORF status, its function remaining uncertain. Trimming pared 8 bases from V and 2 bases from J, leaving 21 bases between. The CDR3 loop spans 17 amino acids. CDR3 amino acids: CASSQCSGGNNTGELFF. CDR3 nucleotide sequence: TGCGCCAGCTCCCAGTGCTCAGGGGGGAATAACACCGGGGAGCTGTTTTTT.

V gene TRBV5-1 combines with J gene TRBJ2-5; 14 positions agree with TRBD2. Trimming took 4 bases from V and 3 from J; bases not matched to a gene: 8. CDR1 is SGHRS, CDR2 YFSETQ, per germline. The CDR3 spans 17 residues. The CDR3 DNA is TGCGCCAGCAGCCCCGGACTAGCGGGAGGCATTAAAGAGACCCAGTACTTC. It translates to CASSPGLAGGIKETQYF. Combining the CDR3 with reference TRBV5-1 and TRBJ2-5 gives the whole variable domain KAGVTQTPRYLIKTRGQQVTLSCSPISGHRSVSWYQQTPGQGLQFLFEYFSETQRNKGNFPGRFSGRQFSNSRSEMNVSTLELGDSALYLCASSPGLAGGIKETQYFGPGTRLLVL.

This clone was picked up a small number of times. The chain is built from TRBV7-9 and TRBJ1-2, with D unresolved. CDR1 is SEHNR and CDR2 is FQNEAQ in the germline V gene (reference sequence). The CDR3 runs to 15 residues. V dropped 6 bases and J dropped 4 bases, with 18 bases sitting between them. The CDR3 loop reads CASRPRTVAGYGYTF. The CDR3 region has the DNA TGTGCCAGCAGGCCCCGTACGGTCGCGGGCTATGGCTACACCTTC.

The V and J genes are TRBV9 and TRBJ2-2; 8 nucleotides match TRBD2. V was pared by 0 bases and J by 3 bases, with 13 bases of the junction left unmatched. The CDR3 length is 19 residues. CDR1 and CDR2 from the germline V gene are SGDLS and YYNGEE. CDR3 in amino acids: CASSVVSRFGAGDTGELFF. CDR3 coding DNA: TGTGCCAGCAGCGTAGTATCCCGGTTCGGAGCGGGGGACACCGGGGAGCTGTTTTTT.

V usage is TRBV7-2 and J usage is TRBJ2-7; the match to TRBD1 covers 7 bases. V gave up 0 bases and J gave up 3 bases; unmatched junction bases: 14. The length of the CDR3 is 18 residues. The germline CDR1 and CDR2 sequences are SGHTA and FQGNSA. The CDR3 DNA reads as TGTGCCAGCAGCTTAGCTGTAAGGGTGGGGACAGTGGGCTACGAGCAGTACTTC. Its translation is CASSLAVRVGTVGYEQYF.

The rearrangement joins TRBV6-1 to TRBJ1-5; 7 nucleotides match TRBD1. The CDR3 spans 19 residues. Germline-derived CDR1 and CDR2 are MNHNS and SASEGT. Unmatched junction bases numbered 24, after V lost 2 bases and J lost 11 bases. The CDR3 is CASSEWSGRGQIGSAAQHF. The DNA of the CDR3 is TGTGCCAGCAGTGAATGGTCCGGTAGGGGACAGATAGGATCAGCGGCCCAGCATTTT.

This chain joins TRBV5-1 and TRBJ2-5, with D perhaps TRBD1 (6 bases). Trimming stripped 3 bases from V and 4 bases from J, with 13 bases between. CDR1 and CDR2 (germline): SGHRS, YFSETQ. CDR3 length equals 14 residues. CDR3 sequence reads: CASSSGQGTETQYF. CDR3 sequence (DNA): TGCGCCAGCAGCTCGGGGCAGGGGACAGAGACCCAGTACTTC.

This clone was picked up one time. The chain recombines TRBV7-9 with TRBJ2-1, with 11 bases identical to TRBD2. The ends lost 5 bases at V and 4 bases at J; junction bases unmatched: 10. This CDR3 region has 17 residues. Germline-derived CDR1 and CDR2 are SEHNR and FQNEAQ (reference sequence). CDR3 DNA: TGTGCCAGCAGCCCCAGGGGCCTAGCGGGAGGTTACAATGAGCAGTTCTTC. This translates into CASSPRGLAGGYNEQFF. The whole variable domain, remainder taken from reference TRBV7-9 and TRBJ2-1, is DTGVSQNPRHKITKRGQNVTFRCDPISEHNRLYWYRQTLGQGPEFLTYFQNEAQLEKSRLLSDRFSAERPKGSFSTLEIQRTEQGDSAMYLCASSPRGLAGGYNEQFFGPGTRLTVL.

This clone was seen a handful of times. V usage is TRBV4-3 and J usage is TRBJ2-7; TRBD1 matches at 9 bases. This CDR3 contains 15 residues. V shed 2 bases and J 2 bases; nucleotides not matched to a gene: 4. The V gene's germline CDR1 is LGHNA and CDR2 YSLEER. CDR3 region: CASSQKRTGAYEQYF. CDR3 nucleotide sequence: TGCGCCAGCAGCCAAAAAAGGACAGGGGCCTACGAGCAGTACTTC.

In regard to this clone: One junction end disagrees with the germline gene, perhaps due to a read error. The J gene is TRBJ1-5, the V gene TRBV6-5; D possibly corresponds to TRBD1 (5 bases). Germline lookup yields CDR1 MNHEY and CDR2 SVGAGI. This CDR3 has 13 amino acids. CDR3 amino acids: CAGSFDSLQPQHF. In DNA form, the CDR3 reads TGTGCCGGCAGTTTTGACAGCCTACAGCCCCAGCATTTT.

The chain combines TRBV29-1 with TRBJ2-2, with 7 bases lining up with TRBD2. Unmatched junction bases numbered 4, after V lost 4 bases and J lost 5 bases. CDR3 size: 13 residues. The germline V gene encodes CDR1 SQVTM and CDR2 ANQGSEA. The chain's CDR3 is CSVGGRVTGELFF. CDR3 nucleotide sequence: TGCAGCGTTGGGGGGAGGGTTACCGGGGAGCTGTTTTTT.

This CDR3 reads CASSGLGRGRTDTQYF. The CDR3 nucleotides are TGTGCCAGCAGCGGACTCGGGAGGGGAAGAACAGATACGCAGTATTTT. The rearrangement uses TRBV7-2 and TRBJ2-3; TRBD2 aligns across 8 bases. Germline CDR1 reads SGHTA; CDR2 reads FQGNSA. V was pared by 5 bases and J by 3 bases, with 10 bases of the junction left unmatched. The CDR3 is 16 residues long. Combining the CDR3 with reference TRBV7-2 and TRBJ2-3 gives the whole variable domain GAGVSQSPSNKVTEKGKDVELRCDPISGHTALYWYRQSLGQGLEFLIYFQGNSAPDKSGLPSDRFSAERTGGSVSTLTIQRTQQEDSAVYLCASSGLGRGRTDTQYFGPGTRLTVL.

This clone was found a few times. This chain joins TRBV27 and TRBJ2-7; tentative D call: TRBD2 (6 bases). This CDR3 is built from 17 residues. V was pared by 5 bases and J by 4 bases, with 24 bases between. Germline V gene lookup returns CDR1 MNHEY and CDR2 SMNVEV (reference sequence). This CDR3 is CASSTLTELARSYEQYF. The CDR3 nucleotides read TGTGCCAGCAGTACATTAACAGAACTAGCAAGGTCGTACGAGCAGTACTTC.

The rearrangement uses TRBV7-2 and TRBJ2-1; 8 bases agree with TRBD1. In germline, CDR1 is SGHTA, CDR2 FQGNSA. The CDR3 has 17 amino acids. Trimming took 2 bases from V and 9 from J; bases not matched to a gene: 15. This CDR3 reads CASSLTGGGIPGGEQFF. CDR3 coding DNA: TGTGCCAGCAGCTTAACAGGGGGAGGTATCCCCGGGGGTGAGCAGTTCTTC.

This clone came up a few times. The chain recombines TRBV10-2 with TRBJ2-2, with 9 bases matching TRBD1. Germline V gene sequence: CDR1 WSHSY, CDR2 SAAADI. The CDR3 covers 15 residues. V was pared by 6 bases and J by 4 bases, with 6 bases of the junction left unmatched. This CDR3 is CASRQGARGTGELFF. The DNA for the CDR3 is TGCGCCAGCAGACAGGGGGCGCGTGGCACCGGGGAGCTGTTTTTT.

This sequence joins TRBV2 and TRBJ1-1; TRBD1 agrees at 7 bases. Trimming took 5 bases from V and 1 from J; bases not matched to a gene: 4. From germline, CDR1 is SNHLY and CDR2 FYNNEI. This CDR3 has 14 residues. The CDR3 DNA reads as TGTGCCAGCAGTAAACAGGGGAGGAACACTGAAGCTTTCTTT. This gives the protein CASSKQGRNTEAFF.

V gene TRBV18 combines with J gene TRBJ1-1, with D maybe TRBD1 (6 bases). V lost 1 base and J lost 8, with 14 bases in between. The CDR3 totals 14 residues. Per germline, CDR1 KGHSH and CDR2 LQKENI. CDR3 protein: CASSPREGDKEAFF. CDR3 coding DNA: TGTGCCAGCTCACCACGGGAGGGGGATAAGGAAGCTTTCTTT.

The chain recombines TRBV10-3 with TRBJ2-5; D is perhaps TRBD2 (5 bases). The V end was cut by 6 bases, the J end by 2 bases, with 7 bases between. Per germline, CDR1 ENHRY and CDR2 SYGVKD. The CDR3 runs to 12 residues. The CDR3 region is CAISGEQETQYF. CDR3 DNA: TGTGCCATCAGCGGGGAACAAGAGACCCAGTACTTC.

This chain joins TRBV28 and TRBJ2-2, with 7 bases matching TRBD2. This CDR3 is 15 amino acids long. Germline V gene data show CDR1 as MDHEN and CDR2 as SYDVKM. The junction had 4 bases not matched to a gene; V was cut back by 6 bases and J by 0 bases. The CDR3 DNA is TGTGCCAGCAGACCGAGCGGGACGAACACCGGGGAGCTGTTTTTT. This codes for CASRPSGTNTGELFF.

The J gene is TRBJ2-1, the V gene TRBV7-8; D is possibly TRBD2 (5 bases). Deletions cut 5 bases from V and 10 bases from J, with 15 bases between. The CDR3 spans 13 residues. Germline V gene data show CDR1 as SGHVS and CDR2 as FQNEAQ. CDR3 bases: TGTGCCAGCAGCCTCTCCGGGGTAATAGAGCAGTTCTTC. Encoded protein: CASSLSGVIEQFF.

CDR3 amino acids: CASSLHWRSAQYF. In nucleotides, the CDR3 is TGTGCCAGTAGTCTCCACTGGAGGTCGGCGCAGTATTTT. This rearrangement joins TRBV19 to TRBJ2-3, with D perhaps TRBD2 (5 bases). The CDR3 is made up of 13 amino acids. V lost 5 bases, J lost 10 bases, and 16 bases lay in between. The V gene's germline CDR1 is LNHDA and CDR2 SQIVND (reference sequence).

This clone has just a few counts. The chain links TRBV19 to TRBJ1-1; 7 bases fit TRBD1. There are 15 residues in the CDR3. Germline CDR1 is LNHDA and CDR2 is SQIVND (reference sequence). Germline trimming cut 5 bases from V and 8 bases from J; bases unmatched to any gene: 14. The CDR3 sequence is CASSSIEGAQIEAFF. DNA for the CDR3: TGTGCCAGTAGTTCCATTGAGGGGGCTCAAATCGAAGCTTTCTTT.

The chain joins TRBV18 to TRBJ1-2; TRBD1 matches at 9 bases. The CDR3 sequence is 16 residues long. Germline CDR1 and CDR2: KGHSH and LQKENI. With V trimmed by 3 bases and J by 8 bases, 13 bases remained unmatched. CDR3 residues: CASSPGTGMAIGGYTF. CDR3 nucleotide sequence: TGTGCCAGCTCACCCGGGACAGGGATGGCAATTGGGGGCTACACCTTC.

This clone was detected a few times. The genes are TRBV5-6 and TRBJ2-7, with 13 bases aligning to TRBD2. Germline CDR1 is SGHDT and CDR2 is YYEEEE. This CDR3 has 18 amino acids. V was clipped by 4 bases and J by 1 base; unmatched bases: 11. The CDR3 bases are TGTGCCAGCAGCCGGGGGGAGGGACTAGCGGGACTTTCCTACGAGCAGTACTTC. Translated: CASSRGEGLAGLSYEQYF.

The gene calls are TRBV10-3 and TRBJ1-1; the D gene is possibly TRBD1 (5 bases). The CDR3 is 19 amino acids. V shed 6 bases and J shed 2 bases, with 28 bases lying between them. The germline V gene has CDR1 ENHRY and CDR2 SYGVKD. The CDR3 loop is CAIRRTEGLPLILNTEAFF. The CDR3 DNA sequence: TGTGCCATCAGGCGAACGGAGGGGCTTCCCCTAATCCTTAACACTGAAGCTTTCTTT.

DNA of the CDR3: TGTGCCAGCAGCCCAACAGGGGTGGGTTTCGATGAGCAGTTCTTC. Protein sequence: CASSPTGVGFDEQFF. This chain links TRBV7-2 with TRBJ2-1, with 7 bases identical to TRBD1. CDR1 and CDR2 (germline): SGHTA, FQGNSA. The ends lost 5 bases at V and 8 bases at J; junction bases unmatched: 12. This CDR3 is 15 amino acids long.

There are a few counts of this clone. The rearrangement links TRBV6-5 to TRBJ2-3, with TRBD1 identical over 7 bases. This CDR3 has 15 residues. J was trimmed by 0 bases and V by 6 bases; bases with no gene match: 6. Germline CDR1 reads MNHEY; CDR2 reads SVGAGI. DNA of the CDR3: TGTGCCAGCAGCCCGGGACAGTTTAGCACAGATACGCAGTATTTT. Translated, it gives CASSPGQFSTDTQYF.

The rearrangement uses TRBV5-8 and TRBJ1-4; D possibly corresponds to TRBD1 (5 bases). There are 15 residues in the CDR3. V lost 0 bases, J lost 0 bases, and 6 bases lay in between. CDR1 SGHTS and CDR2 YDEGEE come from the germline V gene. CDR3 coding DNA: TGTGCCAGCAGCTTGGCAGGGACAACTAATGAAAAACTGTTTTTT. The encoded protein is CASSLAGTTNEKLFF.

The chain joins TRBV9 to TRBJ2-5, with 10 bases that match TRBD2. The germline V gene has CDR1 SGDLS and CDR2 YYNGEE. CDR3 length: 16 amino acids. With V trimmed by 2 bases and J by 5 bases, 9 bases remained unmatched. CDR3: CASSVGSGRAPETQYF. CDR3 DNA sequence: TGTGCCAGCAGCGTTGGGAGCGGGAGGGCCCCGGAGACCCAGTACTTC.

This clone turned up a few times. The chain's CDR3 is CASSLRASGSEGTQYF. CDR3 nucleotide sequence: TGTGCCAGCAGCTTAAGGGCCAGCGGGAGTGAAGGGACGCAGTATTTT. The V call is TRBV7-6, the J call TRBJ2-3; 8 positions agree with TRBD2. The CDR3 contains 16 residues. The trim removed 2 bases at V and 9 bases at J, leaving 13 bases unmatched. Per germline, CDR1 SGHVS and CDR2 FNYEAQ.

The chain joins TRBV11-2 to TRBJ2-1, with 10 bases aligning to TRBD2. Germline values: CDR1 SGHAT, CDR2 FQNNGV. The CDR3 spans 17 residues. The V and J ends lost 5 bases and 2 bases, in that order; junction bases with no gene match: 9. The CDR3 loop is CASSRSSGSGTYNEQFF. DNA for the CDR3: TGTGCCAGCAGCCGTTCTAGCGGGAGTGGTACCTACAATGAGCAGTTCTTC.